This T cell receptor (beta chain) is from a study of blood T cell repertoires in COVID-19. For the study at large: The United States, Italy and Spain provided the acute and convalescent COVID-19 samples. The cDNA or gDNA used as material had been derived from T cells, B-cell-depleted T cells, or PBMCs.

V was clipped by 7 bases and J by 2 bases; unmatched bases: 5. The germline gives CDR1 SGHKS, CDR2 YYEKEE (reference sequence). CDR3 length: 14 amino acids. Measured with immunoSEQ multiplex PCR; TCRdb has only the in-frame clones, and not every one. This table has 230,000 or so clones, about 91% appearing once. Recruits, aged roughly 18 to 90 years, lived in roughly 22 US areas. Categorization into cohorts depended on clinical history that participants reported. The J gene is TRBJ1-4, the V gene TRBV5-5; 7 bases are a match to TRBD1. The sequence was collected from a woman aged 35 to 49 with acute COVID-19. The sample consisted of PBMCs or T cells enriched from blood (not recorded which). The CDR3 region is CASRKQGTNEKLFF. As DNA, the CDR3 is TGTGCCAGCCGAAAACAGGGGACTAATGAAAAACTGTTTTTT. The full variable domain, completed using reference TRBV5-5 and TRBJ1-4, is DAGVTQSPTHLIKTRGQQVTLRCSPISGHKSVSWYQQVLGQGPQFIFQYYEKEERGRGNFPDRFSARQFPNYSSELNVNALLLGDSALYLCASRKQGTNEKLFFGSGTQLSVL.